The present T cell receptor beta chain was sequenced within a study of metastatic and nonmetastatic thyroid tumors. The wider study: A comparison of repertoires was made across blood and tumor or nodule tissue from malignant and benign thyroid patients. Notes on the study in general: When malignant thyroid tumors were compared with benign nodules, TCR beta diversity was reportedly significantly higher in the malignant tumors. This held in both blood and tumor samples.

Details on this clone: The antigen is undetermined.

Per the original data handling: Across clinicopathological groups, CDR3 differences served as the basis for building a distant-metastasis classifier for papillary thyroid cancer. TCRdb re-clonotyped the PCR reads via MiXCR. The V and J calls shown here were made by TCRdb, not taken from the authors' results. The table includes about 14,000 clones, 32% detected once. V dropped 5 bases and J dropped 5; count of bases not matched to a gene: 10. Germline V gives CDR1 SGHAT, CDR2 FQNNGV. This CDR3 spans 16 amino acids. All patients reached thyroid surgery having received no treatment beforehand. The chain joins TRBV11-2 to TRBJ2-3; 10 nucleotides agree with TRBD2. Sequencing was performed on tumor tissue. The source is a female donor with papillary thyroid cancer or a benign thyroid nodule (not recorded which). Some clones in this sample may be carry-over from other donors' samples. This CDR3 is CASSPLAGVDVDTQYF. In nucleotides, the CDR3 is TGTGCCAGCAGCCCCCTAGCGGGGGTCGACGTAGATACGCAGTATTTT.